This TCR beta chain originates from a study of T cells after yellow fever vaccination (dated by TCRdb to the late 2010s). The study in broad terms: The SMART-Seq v4 Ultra Low Input RNA kit was used to prepare libraries from fractions with low cell numbers. To follow T-cell clones before and after both primary and booster YFV17D yellow fever vaccination, bulk TCR alpha and beta repertoires underwent longitudinal sequencing. Two healthy male donors made up the cohort, one aged 18 to 30 years and the other aged 30 to 40 years. Bulk PBMC replicates and cell subsets were isolated from blood drawn at multiple timepoints before and after both primary and secondary immunization.

The sample's treatment or condition label, in plain terms: live attenuated yellow fever vaccine strain. A standard Ficoll-Paque protocol was used to isolate PBMCs from peripheral blood. Dynabeads CD4 and CD8 positive selection kits were used to isolate the CD4 and CD8 T-cell fractions. TriZol was used to extract RNA from bulk PBMCs, from CD4 and CD8 fractions, and from dextramer-positive and dextramer-negative fractions. The sample was run on an Illumina NovaSeq 6000. TCR cDNA was synthesized by 5'RACE template switching, which introduced a universal primer site and unique molecular identifiers. Priming of cDNA synthesis was performed from both the TCR alpha and TCR beta constant segments. Two PCR steps were used to amplify libraries, with sample barcodes and sequencing adapters being added in the second step. Libraries were sequenced on Illumina HiSeq 2500 (2x100 bp) or NovaSeq (2x150 bp). In the paper's pipeline: Demultiplexing of reads and collapsing into UMI consensus sequences were performed with MIGEC, and V(D)J alignment was carried out with MiXCR. Using edgeR on replicate PBMC samples, clonotypes were called vaccine-responding if FDR was below 0.01 and the log2 fold change was above 5 up to day 15. CD4 or CD8 identity was assigned to each bulk clonotype according to whether the clonotype was present at higher abundance in the sequenced CD4 repertoire or the sequenced CD8 repertoire. TCRdb passed the public sequencing reads through fastp at Q25 and MiXCR, retaining productive beta sequences. CDR3 protein sequences are deduplicated, and each keeps its most common genes and DNA. The V and J calls and clone size are TCRdb's, not the authors'. The sample includes 280,000 or so distinct CDR3 sequences, with less than 9.5% observed a single time. The leading ten clones occupy 3% to 3.5% of the sample.

Beyond this particular receptor, the publication reports: Most clones expanded after primary vaccination were re-detected after the booster (around 96% of CD4 and around nine tenths of CD8), suggesting broad memory maintenance. A small share of clonotypes was detected in both CD4 and CD8 compartments, with the overlap likely arising from convergent recombination. The secondary T-cell response was found to be weaker but faster than the primary response, with a peak reached on day 5 rather than on day 15. Computational filtering was required because FACS-sorted repertoires could contain abundant contaminating clonotypes from the bulk population. Because only a couple of donors were included in the study, the extent to which the findings can be generalized is limited.

This clonotype is medium-sized (0.01 to 0.1%) in its sample. Its binding antigen is unknown. At one end the junction does not follow the germline gene, possibly because of a read error. The sequenced sample was CD4+ T cells sorted from PBMCs, obtained 5 days after the yellow fever booster vaccination. This TCR came from a man aged 18 to 30 who received the YFV17D yellow fever vaccine.

The nucleotide sequence is given as TGTGCCAGCAGCTTAGGGGAGACCCAGTACTTC. Translated, this is CASSLGETQYF. Recombination connected TRBV12-3 or TRBV12-4 to TRBJ2-5, with the D gene not confidently named. Reading from cysteine to phenylalanine, the CDR3 counts 11 amino acids. Only CDR3 DNA is held: 33 bases, read in frame from base 1.